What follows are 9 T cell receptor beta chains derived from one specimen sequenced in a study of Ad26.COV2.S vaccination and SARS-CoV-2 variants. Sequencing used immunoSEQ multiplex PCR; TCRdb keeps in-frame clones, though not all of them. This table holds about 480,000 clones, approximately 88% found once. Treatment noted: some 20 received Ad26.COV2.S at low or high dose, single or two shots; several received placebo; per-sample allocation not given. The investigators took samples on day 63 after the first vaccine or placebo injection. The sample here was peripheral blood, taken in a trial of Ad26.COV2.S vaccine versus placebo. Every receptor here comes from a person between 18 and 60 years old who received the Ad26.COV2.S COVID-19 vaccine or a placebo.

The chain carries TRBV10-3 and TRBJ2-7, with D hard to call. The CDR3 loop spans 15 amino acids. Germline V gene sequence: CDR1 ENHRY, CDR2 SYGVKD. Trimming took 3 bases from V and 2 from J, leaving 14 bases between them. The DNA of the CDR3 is TGTGCCATCAGTGACTCCGGGCAAACCGCCTACGAGCAGTACTTC. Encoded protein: CAISDSGQTAYEQYF.

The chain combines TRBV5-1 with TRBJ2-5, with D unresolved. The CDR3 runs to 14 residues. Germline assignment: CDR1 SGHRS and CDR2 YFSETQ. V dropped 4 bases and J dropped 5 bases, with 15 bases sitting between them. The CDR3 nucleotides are TGCGCCAGCAGCGCGAACTCGGCCCAGGAGACCCAGTACTTC. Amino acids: CASSANSAQETQYF. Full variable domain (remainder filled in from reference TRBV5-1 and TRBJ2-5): KAGVTQTPRYLIKTRGQQVTLSCSPISGHRSVSWYQQTPGQGLQFLFEYFSETQRNKGNFPGRFSGRQFSNSRSEMNVSTLELGDSALYLCASSANSAQETQYFGPGTRLLVL.

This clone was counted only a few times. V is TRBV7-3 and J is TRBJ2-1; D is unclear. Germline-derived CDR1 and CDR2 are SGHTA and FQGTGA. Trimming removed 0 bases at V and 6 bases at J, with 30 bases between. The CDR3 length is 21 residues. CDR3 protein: CASSLTSTLVRRGKGLNEQFF. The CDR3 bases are TGTGCCAGCAGCTTAACTTCTACTCTGGTCCGTCGAGGTAAAGGTCTCAATGAGCAGTTCTTC.

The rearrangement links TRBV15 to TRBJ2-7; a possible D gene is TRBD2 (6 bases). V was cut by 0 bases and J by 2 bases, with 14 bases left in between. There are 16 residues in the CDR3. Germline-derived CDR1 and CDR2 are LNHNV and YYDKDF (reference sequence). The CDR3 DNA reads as TGTGCCACCAGCAGAGATCGCGGGACGTACACCTACGAGCAGTACTTC. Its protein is CATSRDRGTYTYEQYF.

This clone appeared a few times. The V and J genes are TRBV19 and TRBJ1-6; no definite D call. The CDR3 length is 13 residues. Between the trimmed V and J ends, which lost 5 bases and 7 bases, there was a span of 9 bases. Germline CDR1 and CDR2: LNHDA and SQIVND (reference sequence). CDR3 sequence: CASSQAFNSPLHF. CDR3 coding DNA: TGTGCCAGTAGTCAGGCCTTCAATTCACCCCTCCACTTT.

CDR3 nucleotide sequence: TGTGCCAGCAGCTTAGAAGGCAGGGGACAAACTGAAGCTTTCTTT. Translation: CASSLEGRGQTEAFF. The chain has TRBV7-2 and TRBJ1-1, with a weak D call TRBD1 (6 bases). The V gene lost 1 base and the J gene lost 5 bases, with 14 bases spanning the gap. The CDR3 contains 15 residues. The germline CDR1 and CDR2 sequences are SGHTA and FQGNSA. The full variable domain, with the rest looked up from reference TRBV7-2 and TRBJ1-1, is GAGVSQSPSNKVTEKGKDVELRCDPISGHTALYWYRQSLGQGLEFLIYFQGNSAPDKSGLPSDRFSAERTGGSVSTLTIQRTQQEDSAVYLCASSLEGRGQTEAFFGQGTRLTVV.

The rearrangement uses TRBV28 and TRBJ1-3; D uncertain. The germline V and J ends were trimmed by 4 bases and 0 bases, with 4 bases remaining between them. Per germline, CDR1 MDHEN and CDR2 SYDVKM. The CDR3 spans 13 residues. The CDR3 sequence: CASSSSSGNTIYF. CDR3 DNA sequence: TGTGCCAGCAGTTCGTCCTCTGGAAACACCATATATTTT. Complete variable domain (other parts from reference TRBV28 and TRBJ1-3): DVKVTQSSRYLVKRTGEKVFLECVQDMDHENMFWYRQDPGLGLRLIYFSYDVKMKEKGDIPEGYSVSREKKERFSLILESASTNQTSMYLCASSSSSGNTIYFGEGSWLTVV.

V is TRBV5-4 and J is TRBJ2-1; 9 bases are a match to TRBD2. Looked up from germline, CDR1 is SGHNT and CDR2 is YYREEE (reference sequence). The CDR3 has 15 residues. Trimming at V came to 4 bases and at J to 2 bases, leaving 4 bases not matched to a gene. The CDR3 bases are TGTGCCAGCAGCCCAGAGCGGGAGGCCTACAATGAGCAGTTCTTC. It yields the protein CASSPEREAYNEQFF. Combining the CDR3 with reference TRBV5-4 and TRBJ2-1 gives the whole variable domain ETGVTQSPTHLIKTRGQQVTLRCSSQSGHNTVSWYQQALGQGPQFIFQYYREEENGRGNFPPRFSGLQFPNYSSELNVNALELDDSALYLCASSPEREAYNEQFFGPGTRLTVL.

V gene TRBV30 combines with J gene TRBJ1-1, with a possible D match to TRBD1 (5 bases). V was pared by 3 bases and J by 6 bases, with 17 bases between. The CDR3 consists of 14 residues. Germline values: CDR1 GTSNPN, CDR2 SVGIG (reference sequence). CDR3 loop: CAWSRTGGKAEAFF. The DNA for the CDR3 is TGTGCCTGGAGCCGTACGGGGGGAAAGGCTGAAGCTTTCTTT. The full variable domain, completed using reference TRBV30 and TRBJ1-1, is SQTIHQWPATLVQPVGSPLSLECTVEGTSNPNLYWYRQAAGRGLQLLFYSVGIGQISSEVPQNLSASRPQDRQFILSSKKLLLSDSGFYLCAWSRTGGKAEAFFGQGTRLTVV.